Below are 27 T cell receptor beta chains sequenced from a single sample in a study of T cell clonality in common variable immunodeficiency. The data were produced by immunoSEQ multiplex PCR, yet TCRdb's version contains in-frame clones alone and is incomplete. The sample was found to contain around 50,000 clones, and every one recurs. The specimen was peripheral blood mononuclear cells. These receptors all come from a person aged 18-70 years in good health.

The sample holds many counts of this clone. The read halts 3 residues ahead of the CDR3 end, with the missing end drawn from the germline J gene. The genes are TRBV29-1 and TRBJ2-5; D gene unclear. V was cut by 4 bases and J by 6 bases, with 9 bases left in between. Germline V lookup: CDR1 SQVTM, CDR2 ANQGSEA. The CDR3 extends over 11 amino acids. The sequenced CDR3 bases are TGCAGCGTTGCTGCGGATCAGACC. It translates to CSVAADQT. The complete CDR3 sequence is CSVAADQTQYF.

This clone was counted many times. The read stops 3 residues short of the end of the CDR3; the missing end is completed from the germline J gene. V and J are TRBV13 and TRBJ2-7, with 10 bases fitting TRBD1. The CDR3 loop spans 15 amino acids. Trimming at V came to 5 bases and at J to 4 bases, leaving 8 bases not matched to a gene. In germline, CDR1 is PRHDT, CDR2 FYEKMQ (reference sequence). Partial CDR3 DNA: TGTGCCAGCAGCGAGCGACAGGGGGCTGGTTACGAG. This gives the protein CASSERQGAGYE. The whole CDR3 region reads CASSERQGAGYEQYF.

This clone has just a few counts. Sequencing ends 3 residues short of the CDR3 end; the germline J gene provides the rest. This rearrangement joins TRBV18 to TRBJ1-1, with D perhaps matching TRBD1 (5 bases). The germline V gene encodes CDR1 KGHSH and CDR2 LQKENI. The CDR3 contains 17 residues. The CDR3 DNA, read in part, is TGTGCCAGCTCACTCCAGACTAGCGGGGGTAGCTCCTACGAG. Translated: CASSLQTSGGSSYE. The complete CDR3 reads CASSLQTSGGSSYEAFF.

This clone was counted many times. With the read ending 3 residues before the CDR3 end, the germline J gene is used to fill in that end. V is TRBV14 and J is TRBJ2-1, with D unclear. Germline lookup yields CDR1 SGHDN and CDR2 FVKESK. V lost 1 base to trimming and J lost 7 bases, with 11 bases between them. The CDR3 is 14 residues long. CDR3 in amino acids: CASSQAKGFNEQFF. The sequenced part of the CDR3 DNA is TGTGCCAGCAGCCAAGCAAAGGGTTTTAATGAG.

There are many counts of this clone. The read gets to within 3 residues of the CDR3 end, and the germline J gene fills in the rest. The chain combines TRBV7-2 with TRBJ2-5; perhaps TRBD1 as D (5 bases). CDR3 length: 15 residues. V was trimmed by 5 bases and J by 7 bases, leaving 20 bases between them. Germline V CDR1 and CDR2: SGHTA, FQGNSA. The chain's CDR3 is CASSAHSRRQGTQYF. The CDR3 DNA, read in part, is TGTGCCAGCAGCGCCCACTCCCGCCGCCAGGGGACC.

This clone showed up many times. The sequence runs out 3 residues before the end of the CDR3; the remainder is reconstructed from the germline J gene. The chain uses TRBV18 and TRBJ2-5, with D hard to call. The CDR3 loop spans 15 amino acids. V was trimmed by 1 base and J by 3 bases, leaving 12 bases between them. The germline V gene has CDR1 KGHSH and CDR2 LQKENI. The CDR3 loop reads CASSPRSGPEETQYF. Partial CDR3 DNA: TGTGCCAGCTCACCACGTTCCGGTCCCGAAGAGACC. Full variable domain (outside the CDR3, taken from reference TRBV18 and TRBJ2-5): NAGVMQNPRHLVRRRGQEARLRCSPMKGHSHVYWYRQLPEEGLKFMVYLQKENIIDESGMPKERFSAEFPKEGPSILRIQQVVRGDSAAYFCASSPRSGPEETQYFGPGTRLLVL.

This clone was seen many times. The CDR3 is cut off 3 residues early in the read; its end comes from the germline J gene. The J gene is TRBJ1-4, the V gene TRBV7-9, with 7 positions matching TRBD1. The V segment lost 5 bases and the J segment 6 bases; nucleotides outside the gene matches: 9. Germline V gene lookup returns CDR1 SEHNR and CDR2 FQNEAQ (reference sequence). This CDR3 is built from 15 residues. The CDR3 bases that were read are TGTGCCAGCAGCGCCGCACAGGGGCTCTATGAAAAA. This sequence encodes CASSAAQGLYEK. The full CDR3 sequence reads CASSAAQGLYEKLFF. Full variable domain (rest looked up from reference TRBV7-9 and TRBJ1-4): DTGVSQNPRHKITKRGQNVTFRCDPISEHNRLYWYRQTLGQGPEFLTYFQNEAQLEKSRLLSDRFSAERPKGSFSTLEIQRTEQGDSAMYLCASSAAQGLYEKLFFGSGTQLSVL.

This clone was detected many times. The CDR3 sequence is CASSQATATFYEQYF. The CDR3 DNA, read in part, is TGCGCCAGCAGCCAAGCCACCGCAACTTTCTACGAG. The chain carries TRBV4-1 and TRBJ2-7; D is ambiguous. The read stops 3 residues short of the end of the CDR3; the missing end is completed from the germline J gene. The CDR3 contains 15 residues. Germline CDR1 reads MGHRA; CDR2 reads YSYEKL. Trimming took off 1 base at V and 3 bases at J, with 13 bases between the two ends.

This clone was seen repeatedly, ten times or more. This CDR3 reads CASRDSSYEQYF. CDR3 DNA, as far as it was read: TGTGCCAGCAGAGACAGCTCCTACGAG. The V call is TRBV7-2, the J call TRBJ2-7, with D maybe TRBD1 (5 bases). The read is 3 residues too short to cover the CDR3 end, so that end is filled in from the germline J gene. Germline V gene sequence: CDR1 SGHTA, CDR2 FQGNSA. Trimming shortened V by 6 bases and J by 0 bases, and 6 bases separated the two germline ends. The CDR3 contains 12 residues.

The table lists this clone with many counts. The read comes to an end 3 residues before the CDR3 does, leaving the germline J gene to fill in the end. The V and J genes are TRBV7-3 and TRBJ2-1; 12 nucleotides agree with TRBD2. The CDR3 has 20 amino acids. In germline, CDR1 is SGHTA, CDR2 FQGTGA. J lost 6 bases, V lost 1 base, and 16 bases had no gene match. Here the CDR3 reads CASSLIRTSGTRPSRNEQFF. The DNA read from the CDR3 is TGTGCCAGCAGCTTAATTCGGACTAGCGGGACACGCCCCTCTCGCAATGAG.

Ten or more counts support this clone. Sequencing ends 3 residues short of the CDR3 end; the germline J gene provides the rest. This chain links TRBV20-1 with TRBJ2-7, with TRBD2 identical over 11 bases. The CDR3 runs 14 residues. V gave up 5 bases and J gave up 3 bases; unmatched junction bases: 6. In germline, CDR1 is DFQATT, CDR2 SNEGSKA (reference sequence). The sequenced CDR3 bases are TGCAGTGCTCATACTAGCGGGGGCTTCTACGAG. Amino acid sequence: CSAHTSGGFYE. The full CDR3 protein is CSAHTSGGFYEQYF.

This clone was seen a few times. A junction end diverges from the germline sequence, so it may reflect a read error. CDR3 residues: CASSLDRGTAQETQYF. CDR3 DNA (partial): TGTGCTAGCAGCTTAGACCGGGGGACAGCTCAAGAGACC. The rearrangement uses TRBV7-7 and TRBJ2-5; D is perhaps TRBD1 (7 bases). The observed sequence ends 3 residues before the CDR3 terminus, with the missing tail filled in from the germline J gene. Germline V lookup: CDR1 SSHAT, CDR2 FNYEAQ (reference sequence). The CDR3 totals 16 residues.

This clone was detected ten times or more. The read is 3 residues too short to cover the CDR3 end, so that end is filled in from the germline J gene. The chain has TRBV6-2 or TRBV6-3 and TRBJ1-1, with D perhaps TRBD1 (6 bases). The CDR3 has 14 residues. Trimming shortened V by 6 bases and J by 6 bases, and 17 bases separated the two germline ends. CDR1 MNHEY and CDR2 SVGEGT come from the germline V gene. The CDR3 loop reads CASRRSGGPPEAFF. CDR3 DNA, as far as it was read: TGTGCCAGCAGGCGTTCCGGGGGGCCCCCTGAA.

Remarks on this clone: The read comes to an end 3 residues before the CDR3 does, leaving the germline J gene to fill in the end. The rearrangement links TRBV10-2 to TRBJ2-7; D is possibly TRBD2 (6 bases). V was shortened by 6 bases and J by 5 bases, with 17 bases between the two germline ends. CDR3 length: 14 residues. Germline CDR1 is WSHSY and CDR2 is SAAADI. Partial CDR3 DNA: TGCGCCAGCAGGACGGAGGGCCCACTGGACGAG. Translated, it gives CASRTEGPLDE. The entire CDR3 protein is CASRTEGPLDEQYF.

This clone appeared many times. The DNA ends 3 residues before the CDR3 does, and the rest of the CDR3 is filled in from the germline J gene. V is TRBV20-1 and J is TRBJ1-1; TRBD1 aligns across 9 bases. This CDR3 is 15 amino acids long. V was clipped by 5 bases and J by 4 bases; unmatched bases: 11. The germline V gene encodes CDR1 DFQATT and CDR2 SNEGSKA (reference sequence). Partial CDR3 DNA: TGCAGTGCTGAGACAGGGGGGAGAATAAGCACTGAA. Its protein product is CSAETGGRISTE. The whole CDR3 reads CSAETGGRISTEAFF.

This clone was seen repeatedly, ten times or more. The sequence runs out 3 residues before the end of the CDR3; the remainder is reconstructed from the germline J gene. The chain links TRBV19 to TRBJ1-6; D gene ambiguous. The CDR3 has 12 residues. Trimming pared 7 bases from V and 10 bases from J, leaving 11 bases between. The germline CDR1 and CDR2 sequences are LNHDA and SQIVND (reference sequence). The part of the CDR3 DNA that was read is TGTGCCAGTACTTTGGGCGCGTCACCC. Amino acids: CASTLGASP. The complete CDR3 protein is CASTLGASPLHF.

There are many counts of this clone. The sequence runs out 3 residues before the end of the CDR3; the remainder is reconstructed from the germline J gene. The chain uses TRBV20-1 and TRBJ1-1; weak D call: TRBD1 (6 bases). The CDR3 contains 14 residues. Germline V CDR1 and CDR2: DFQATT, SNEGSKA (reference sequence). Between the trimmed V and J ends, which lost 1 base and 3 bases, there was a span of 12 bases. The CDR3 reads CSARAGGPDTEAFF. The covered CDR3 bases are TGCAGTGCTAGAGCGGGGGGGCCCGACACTGAA.

This clone was picked up a small number of times. Sequencing ends 3 residues short of the CDR3 end; the germline J gene provides the rest. The chain joins TRBV2 to TRBJ1-4; 8 bases map to TRBD1. The CDR3 consists of 17 residues. Germline-derived CDR1 and CDR2 are SNHLY and FYNNEI. The CDR3 here is CASSPIGTGAYNSPLFF. The covered CDR3 bases are TGTGCCAGCAGCCCCATCGGGACAGGAGCCTATAATTCACCA.

This clone was detected ten times or more. With the read ending 3 residues before the CDR3 end, the germline J gene is used to fill in that end. The chain links TRBV20-1 to TRBJ1-5, with a possible D match to TRBD1 (5 bases). Trimming cost V 3 bases and J 1 base, with 13 bases left between them. The CDR3 extends over 15 amino acids. Germline V CDR1 and CDR2: DFQATT, SNEGSKA (reference sequence). The CDR3 DNA, read in part, is TGCAGTGCTAGGGGTACAGGAAGGAGCAATCAGCCC. This sequence encodes CSARGTGRSNQP. From start to end, the CDR3 is CSARGTGRSNQPQHF.

About this clone itself: The missing CDR3 end, 3 residues past where the read stops, is filled in from the germline J gene. The J gene is TRBJ1-2, the V gene TRBV18; 8 positions agree with TRBD1. The CDR3 is made up of 16 amino acids. The germline V gene has CDR1 KGHSH and CDR2 LQKENI. With 2 bases clipped from V and 3 bases from J, the junction kept 8 bases outside the gene matches. The CDR3 loop reads CASSPGTGGNHYGYTF. Partial CDR3 DNA: TGTGCCAGCTCACCAGGGACAGGTGGTAATCACTATGGC.

This clone was seen many times. The read terminates 3 residues before the CDR3 end, so the remaining end is supplied by the germline J gene. This sequence joins TRBV4-2 and TRBJ2-2; D not certain. The CDR3 spans 14 residues. CDR1 LGHNA and CDR2 YNFKEQ come from the germline V gene. Trimming pared 0 bases from V and 7 bases from J, leaving 9 bases between. CDR3 sequence reads: CASSQELPGGELFF. CDR3 DNA (partial): TGTGCCAGCAGCCAAGAGCTCCCGGGCGGGGAG.

In this sample, this clone turned up many times. The sequence runs out 3 residues before the end of the CDR3; the remainder is reconstructed from the germline J gene. The chain links TRBV7-8 to TRBJ2-5, with D uncertain. This CDR3 region has 16 residues. Per the germline V gene, CDR1 is SGHVS and CDR2 is FQNEAQ. Trimming took 1 base from V and 2 from J, leaving 14 bases between them. The sequenced CDR3 bases are TGTGCCAGCAGCTTAGTGATCGCTAGGCCTCAAGAGACC. This gives the protein CASSLVIARPQET. The entire CDR3 sequence reads CASSLVIARPQETQYF.

Ten or more counts support this clone. The read terminates 3 residues ahead of where the CDR3 ends, so the germline J gene completes it. The chain couples TRBV5-6 to TRBJ2-7; TRBD1 matches 8 bases. The V gene end was trimmed by 0 bases and the J gene end by 5 bases; junction bases not matched to a gene: 7. The germline V gene encodes CDR1 SGHDT and CDR2 YYEEEE. This CDR3 region has 15 residues. The DNA read from the CDR3 is TGTGCCAGCAGCTTGGTGGGACAGGCTCGAGACGAG. Protein sequence: CASSLVGQARDE. The CDR3 in its entirety is CASSLVGQARDEQYF.

This clone occurred many times. The read halts 3 residues ahead of the CDR3 end, with the missing end drawn from the germline J gene. The chain recombines TRBV6-2 or TRBV6-3 with TRBJ2-7, with a tentative D call TRBD2 (5 bases). Germline CDR1 MNHEY, CDR2 SVGEGT. The CDR3 is made up of 14 amino acids. V was clipped by 6 bases and J by 3 bases, with 15 bases between them. The part of the CDR3 DNA that was read is TGTGCCAGCAGACCCAAAGGACTTCGCTACGAG. It is translated as CASRPKGLRYE. The full CDR3 reads CASRPKGLRYEQYF.

This clone came up a few times. The sequenced fragment ends 3 residues before the CDR3 boundary, so the rest is inferred from the germline J gene. The chain recombines TRBV7-2 with TRBJ1-4, with 7 bases identical to TRBD1. The CDR3 runs to 15 residues. CDR1 and CDR2 from the germline V gene are SGHTA and FQGNSA. The covered CDR3 bases are TGTGCCAGCAGCCGGGACAGTCCTCGTAATTCACCA. This translates into CASSRDSPRNSP. The complete CDR3 sequence is CASSRDSPRNSPLFF.

This clone was seen repeatedly, ten times or more. The read halts 3 residues ahead of the CDR3 end, with the missing end drawn from the germline J gene. V is TRBV4-1 and J is TRBJ1-2, with 9 bases aligning to TRBD1. This CDR3 is 13 amino acids long. Germline loops: CDR1 MGHRA, CDR2 YSYEKL. The part of the CDR3 DNA that was read is TGCGCCAGCAGCCCAAGACAGGGGGGAGGC. It encodes CASSPRQGGG. Given in full, the CDR3 is CASSPRQGGGYTF.

In its sample, this clone was seen many times. The read ends 3 residues before the CDR3 terminus; that terminus is restored from the germline J gene. The V gene is TRBV18, the J gene TRBJ1-2; D gene ambiguous. CDR1 is KGHSH, CDR2 LQKENI, per germline. This CDR3 contains 15 residues. The ends were cut back, 2 bases at V and 0 bases at J, with 10 bases in the middle. CDR3 bases read: TGTGCCAGCTCACCAACTGCCGAAACTAACTATGGC. Its protein is CASSPTAETNYG. The whole CDR3 is CASSPTAETNYGYTF.